The 18 T cell receptor beta chains presented below share a single source sample, sequenced in a study of radiotherapy plus CTLA-4 blockade in lung cancer. TCRdb's table, derived via immunoSEQ multiplex PCR, lists solely in-frame clones and lacks some. The table includes about 62,000 clones, roughly 80% detected once. The source material was peripheral blood, sampled from a patient treated with radiotherapy plus ipilimumab. The receptors here all came from a human donor with non-small cell lung cancer who had a complete response to radiotherapy plus ipilimumab.

The J gene is TRBJ2-1, the V gene TRBV5-1; maybe TRBD1 (6 bases). Trimming pared 3 bases from V and 8 bases from J, leaving 9 bases between. Germline V gene sequence: CDR1 SGHRS, CDR2 YFSETQ. This CDR3 is 12 amino acids long. The CDR3 region is CASSSSGDEQFF. In DNA, the CDR3 is TGCGCCAGCAGCTCTTCAGGGGATGAGCAGTTCTTC.

V gene TRBV18 combines with J gene TRBJ1-3; no reliable D call. This CDR3 comprises 16 residues. Germline CDR1 KGHSH, CDR2 LQKENI. V was pared by 2 bases and J by 0 bases, with 11 bases between. The CDR3 sequence is CASSPSPARSGNTIYF. CDR3 nucleotide sequence: TGTGCCAGCTCACCATCCCCCGCTCGCTCTGGAAACACCATATATTTT. The complete variable domain, with remaining parts taken from reference TRBV18 and TRBJ1-3, reads NAGVMQNPRHLVRRRGQEARLRCSPMKGHSHVYWYRQLPEEGLKFMVYLQKENIIDESGMPKERFSAEFPKEGPSILRIQQVVRGDSAAYFCASSPSPARSGNTIYFGEGSWLTVV.

The table lists this clone with a few counts. The rearrangement uses TRBV6-6 and TRBJ2-7; no firm D call. Per the germline V gene, CDR1 is MNHNY and CDR2 is SVGAGI (reference sequence). The V end was cut by 0 bases, the J end by 4 bases, with 13 bases between. This CDR3 contains 15 residues. The CDR3 here is CASSYSRLSPYEQYF. The CDR3 region has the DNA TGTGCCAGCAGTTACTCGAGACTCTCCCCATACGAGCAGTACTTC.

The chain carries TRBV4-3 and TRBJ2-3; D may be TRBD2 (7 bases). Trimming took off 1 base at V and 6 bases at J, with 23 bases between the two ends. Germline assignment: CDR1 LGHNA and CDR2 YSLEER. This CDR3 is 18 amino acids long. The CDR3 protein is CASSQVPLWGGDEDTQYF. The CDR3 region has the DNA TGCGCCAGCAGCCAAGTCCCTCTGTGGGGGGGCGACGAGGATACGCAGTATTTT.

The V gene is TRBV6-5, the J gene TRBJ2-4; D is unresolved. V shed 6 bases and J shed 0 bases, with 12 bases lying between them. Germline assignment: CDR1 MNHEY and CDR2 SVGAGI. CDR3 length: 15 amino acids. The CDR3 DNA sequence: TGTGCCAGCAGCCCTACCGGGTCAGCCAAAAACATTCAGTACTTC. Amino acids: CASSPTGSAKNIQYF.

The chain employs TRBV4-3 and TRBJ1-6; D ambiguous. This CDR3 is built from 17 residues. The germline gives CDR1 LGHNA, CDR2 YSLEER. V lost 0 bases and J 6 bases, leaving 15 bases between the germline ends. The CDR3 reads CASSQDRTGSSNSPLHF. CDR3 in DNA: TGCGCCAGCAGCCAAGATCGGACGGGTTCTAGTAATTCACCCCTCCACTTT.

This chain links TRBV25-1 with TRBJ2-2, with D tentatively TRBD2 (6 bases). CDR1 is MGHDK, CDR2 SYGVNS, per germline. The length of the CDR3 is 15 residues. V gave up 6 bases and J gave up 0 bases, with 11 bases separating them. The CDR3 region has the DNA TGTGCCAGCAGACTCTCGGGGGCGAACACCGGGGAGCTGTTTTTT. Translating gives CASRLSGANTGELFF.

The CDR3 is CSARGVDSNQPQHF. The CDR3 DNA is TGCAGCGCCAGGGGGGTGGATAGCAATCAGCCCCAGCATTTT. The chain couples TRBV29-1 to TRBJ1-5, with 7 bases that match TRBD1. The germline CDR1 and CDR2 sequences are SQVTM and ANQGSEA. CDR3 length: 14 residues. The trim removed 7 bases at V and 0 bases at J, leaving 6 bases unmatched.

The chain has TRBV6-1 and TRBJ1-4, with TRBD1 matching over 12 bases. Unmatched junction bases numbered 1, after V lost 4 bases and J lost 1 base. This CDR3 spans 16 amino acids. Germline assignment: CDR1 MNHNS and CDR2 SASEGT. CDR3 coding DNA: TGTGCCAGCAGTGGGGACAGGGGGCTAACTAATGAAAAACTGTTTTTT. It specifies CASSGDRGLTNEKLFF.

The chain couples TRBV29-1 to TRBJ1-1; 7 nucleotides line up with TRBD1. The CDR3 covers 12 residues. V lost 5 bases and J lost 4; bases outside the gene matches: 4. CDR1 and CDR2 (germline): SQVTM, ANQGSEA. As DNA, the CDR3 is TGCAGCGTTAACAGGGGAGGCACTGAAGCTTTCTTT. It codes for CSVNRGGTEAFF. Full variable domain (rest looked up from reference TRBV29-1 and TRBJ1-1): SAVISQKPSRDICQRGTSLTIQCQVDSQVTMMFWYRQQPGQSLTLIATANQGSEATYESGFVIDKFPISRPNLTFSTLTVSNMSPEDSSIYLCSVNRGGTEAFFGQGTRLTVV.

The V gene is TRBV12-5, the J gene TRBJ1-1, with D possibly TRBD1 on 5 matching bases. This CDR3 comprises 15 residues. The germline V and J ends were trimmed by 6 bases and 1 base, with 15 bases remaining between them. CDR1 LGHNT and CDR2 FRNRAP come from the germline V gene. This chain's CDR3 is CASGLGGRRNTEAFF. The CDR3 nucleotides read TGTGCTAGTGGCCTCGGGGGACGGAGGAACACTGAAGCTTTCTTT.

This rearrangement joins TRBV2 to TRBJ1-1; D unclear. There are 14 residues in the CDR3. V shed 4 bases and J shed 4 bases, with 13 bases lying between them. The germline gives CDR1 SNHLY, CDR2 FYNNEI. The CDR3 DNA reads as TGTGCCAGCAGTGTGGAGGCTCAAGGCACTGAAGCTTTCTTT. This codes for CASSVEAQGTEAFF.

The chain couples TRBV7-2 to TRBJ2-2; 8 bases fit TRBD2. Trimming took 1 base from V and 6 from J; bases not matched to a gene: 7. Germline V gene lookup returns CDR1 SGHTA and CDR2 FQGNSA. The CDR3 length is 16 residues. The CDR3 spells CASSLVAAGASGELFF. CDR3 DNA sequence: TGTGCCAGCAGCTTAGTGGCAGCGGGAGCTTCCGGGGAGCTGTTTTTT.

V and J are TRBV5-4 and TRBJ1-2; perhaps TRBD1 as D (6 bases). Germline V gives CDR1 SGHNT, CDR2 YYREEE (reference sequence). V was clipped by 0 bases and J by 1 base, with 7 bases between them. The CDR3 is made up of 14 amino acids. CDR3 DNA: TGTGCCAGCAGCTTGGGGACAGTTAACTATGGCTACACCTTC. Its protein is CASSLGTVNYGYTF.

This rearrangement joins TRBV5-1 to TRBJ2-7, with D uncertain. Trimming stripped 3 bases from V and 0 bases from J, with 4 bases between. Germline values: CDR1 SGHRS, CDR2 YFSETQ. This CDR3 contains 12 residues. CDR3: CASSSNSYEQYF. Here the CDR3 DNA reads TGCGCCAGCAGCTCTAACTCCTACGAGCAGTACTTC.

V and J are TRBV11-2 and TRBJ1-2; 7 bases match TRBD1. This CDR3 has 13 amino acids. Trimming took 3 bases from V and 5 from J; bases not matched to a gene: 3. Germline CDR1 is SGHAT and CDR2 is FQNNGV. The CDR3 here is CASSLDRRYGYTF. CDR3 in DNA: TGTGCCAGCAGCTTGGACAGGAGGTATGGCTACACCTTC.

This clone was recorded once. The V and J genes are TRBV4-1 and TRBJ2-6; D possibly uses TRBD1 or TRBD2 (5 bases each). Germline V gene lookup returns CDR1 MGHRA and CDR2 YSYEKL. V lost 4 bases and J lost 0, with 22 bases in between. The CDR3 has 20 amino acids. CDR3 sequence reads: CASSLGYPGRRISGANVLTF. The CDR3 DNA reads TGCGCCAGCAGCCTCGGGTACCCGGGACGCAGAATCTCTGGGGCCAACGTCCTGACTTTC.

This clone was seen a few times. The chain has TRBV14 and TRBJ2-7; D not resolved. The CDR3 runs to 13 residues. Trimming took off 5 bases at V and 6 bases at J, with 14 bases between the two ends. The germline gives CDR1 SGHDN, CDR2 FVKESK. The DNA of the CDR3 is TGTGCCAGCAGCGCGCAACGAGAAGCCGAGCAGTACTTC. It encodes CASSAQREAEQYF.